What follows are 14 T cell receptor beta chains derived from one specimen sequenced in a study of human T cells and chemical hapten exposure. TCRdb independently ran MiXCR on the RACE reads; one entry per CDR3 protein. The table lists about 82,000 distinct CDR3 sequences, roughly 13% of them singletons, with approximately 6.2% in the top ten. Stated time point: patch test 3, about 24 weeks after DPC sensitization. As to treatment: therapeutic diphenylcyclopropenone sensitization with weekly scalp DPC. Source: whole blood, taken in connection with sensitization to the hapten diphenylcyclopropenone (DPC). All receptors derive from a woman aged 50 to 60 with alopecia areata. Some clones in this sample may be carry-over from other donors' samples.

At least ten counts were recorded for this clonotype. CDR3 protein: CASSQDDRTASGRGQHEQFF. As DNA, the CDR3 is TGTGCCAGCAGCCAAGATGATAGGACGGCTAGCGGGAGGGGGCAGCATGAGCAGTTCTTC. The rearrangement uses TRBV4-2 and TRBJ2-1; 12 positions match TRBD2. The junction had 17 bases not matched to a gene; V was cut back by 0 bases and J by 8 bases. The CDR3 contains 20 residues. CDR1 and CDR2 from the germline V gene are LGHNA and YNFKEQ.

This clonotype was seen many times. The chain couples TRBV7-9 to TRBJ1-2, with D maybe TRBD1 (5 bases). V was shortened by 3 bases and J by 4 bases, with 15 bases between the two germline ends. The CDR3 covers 15 residues. CDR1 is SEHNR, CDR2 FQNEAQ, per germline (reference sequence). In DNA form, the CDR3 reads TGTGCCAGCAGCTTGGGCCAGGGCCAATTCTATGGCTACACCTTC. Its translation is CASSLGQGQFYGYTF.

This clonotype was counted many times. V and J are TRBV6-4 and TRBJ1-5; D gene ambiguous. Germline CDR1 reads MRHNA; CDR2 reads SNTAGT. V was clipped by 9 bases and J by 2 bases, with 8 bases between them. The CDR3 sequence is 12 residues long. CDR3 sequence reads: CARRPCNQPQHF. In DNA, the CDR3 is TGTGCCAGACGACCGTGCAATCAGCCCCAGCATTTT.

CDR3 nucleotide sequence: TGCGCCAGCAGCCTACCAGGCACCGGGGAGCTGTTTTTT. It yields the protein CASSLPGTGELFF. The rearrangement joins TRBV5-1 to TRBJ2-2; D is unresolved. The V end was cut by 4 bases, the J end by 4 bases, with 8 bases between. The CDR3 consists of 13 residues. The V gene's germline CDR1 is SGHRS and CDR2 YFSETQ.

There are many counts of this clonotype. The CDR3 DNA reads as TGTGCCAGCAGCACCCAGCGGGAAAGGCGAGAGACCCAGTACTTC. This encodes CASSTQRERRETQYF. The chain joins TRBV7-9 to TRBJ2-5; TRBD2 matches 7 bases. Germline V gene sequence: CDR1 SEHNR, CDR2 FQNEAQ (reference sequence). J gave up 4 bases and V 5 bases, and 10 bases lay outside the gene matches. The length of the CDR3 is 15 residues.

This clonotype was seen repeatedly, ten times or more. The genes are TRBV21-1 and TRBJ2-7; the table calls TRBD1, which could not be checked here. TRBV21-1 is marked as a pseudogene. The CDR3 extends over 16 amino acids. CDR3 in DNA: TGTGCCAGCAGCTCACGGGTCTCGAGACAGGCCTACGAGCAGTACTTC. This translates into CASSSRVSRQAYEQYF.

This clonotype was seen many times. The V gene is TRBV29-1, the J gene TRBJ2-1, with 8 bases that match TRBD2. Trimming at V came to 0 bases and at J to 7 bases, leaving 5 bases not matched to a gene. Germline V gives CDR1 SQVTM, CDR2 ANQGSEA. This CDR3 comprises 14 residues. The chain's CDR3 is CSVEEGTRGNEQFF. CDR3 nucleotide sequence: TGCAGCGTTGAAGAAGGGACTAGGGGAAATGAGCAGTTCTTC.

This clonotype has more than one count but fewer than ten. This chain uses TRBV18 with TRBJ1-2, with D possibly TRBD1 on 5 matching bases. The germline gives CDR1 KGHSH, CDR2 LQKENI. The CDR3 contains 14 residues. The V end lost 1 base, the J end lost 8 bases, and 14 bases lay between the germline ends. CDR3 amino acids: CASSPRSGTGGYTF. The DNA of the CDR3 is TGTGCCAGCTCACCACGGTCCGGGACGGGAGGCTACACCTTC.

CDR3 in amino acids: CASSEATSGLYAQYF. The CDR3 DNA reads as TGCGCCAGCAGTGAGGCGACTAGCGGATTGTATGCGCAGTATTTT. The J gene is TRBJ2-3, the V gene TRBV10-2; 9 positions agree with TRBD2. V gave up 2 bases and J gave up 10 bases; unmatched junction bases: 10. Germline V gives CDR1 WSHSY, CDR2 SAAADI. The CDR3 has 15 residues.

This clonotype was detected ten times or more. This chain joins TRBV20-1 and TRBJ1-2; 11 positions agree with TRBD1. The V and J ends lost 3 bases and 6 bases, in that order; junction bases with no gene match: 6. CDR1 is DFQATT, CDR2 SNEGSKA, per germline (reference sequence). This CDR3 has 14 residues. The CDR3 region has the DNA TGCAGTGCTAGGTCCGGGACAGGGGGTAATGGCTACACCTTC. This translates into CSARSGTGGNGYTF.

This sequence joins TRBV4-1 and TRBJ2-4; D is uncertain. The length of the CDR3 is 15 residues. Germline V lookup: CDR1 MGHRA, CDR2 YSYEKL. V was trimmed by 1 base and J by 2 bases, leaving 9 bases between them. CDR3 sequence (DNA): TGCGCCAGCAGCCAAGTCCAGGAGTCCAAAAACATTCAGTACTTC. Translation: CASSQVQESKNIQYF.

This clonotype was counted at least ten times. CDR3 sequence (DNA): TGTGCCAGCAGCCCGAGACAGGGGGGTGGCTACACCTTC. It codes for CASSPRQGGGYTF. The chain is built from TRBV3-1 and TRBJ1-2; 9 positions agree with TRBD1. Looked up from germline, CDR1 is LGHDT and CDR2 is YNNKEL (reference sequence). Trimming cost V 4 bases and J 7 bases; bases outside gene matches: 4. This CDR3 spans 13 amino acids.

This clonotype was counted many times. The chain couples TRBV21-1 to TRBJ2-7. TRBV21-1 is a pseudogene locus. The CDR3 spans 14 residues. As DNA, the CDR3 is TGTGCCAGCAGCAAACTATCTCTGTACTACGAGCAGTACTTC. This encodes CASSKLSLYYEQYF.

This clonotype has more than one count but fewer than ten. This sequence joins TRBV6-1 and TRBJ2-7, with 9 nucleotides matching TRBD1. This CDR3 region has 15 residues. Germline loops: CDR1 MNHNS, CDR2 SASEGT. V lost 7 bases and J lost 2; bases outside the gene matches: 9. CDR3 nucleotides: TGTGCCAGCACCTACACCGGGACAGGGCCCTACGAGCAGTACTTC. This codes for CASTYTGTGPYEQYF.